The present T cell receptor beta chain was sequenced within a study of CD8 T cells in ankylosing spondylitis. Study results and caveats: It appeared that ankylosing spondylitis blood was characterized by a TCR beta motif of several highly homologous variants.

Quantitative barcoded 5'-RACE was used to prepare TCR beta libraries. TCRdb re-analysed the 5' RACE reads in MiXCR, keeping a single row per CDR3 protein. This sample has roughly 700,000 distinct CDR3 sequences, with about 20% found just once. Turning to this clonotype: Antigen specificity is unknown.

Germline values: CDR1 DFQATT, CDR2 SNEGSKA (reference sequence). This CDR3 spans 17 amino acids. V was pared by 1 base and J by 4 bases, with 10 bases of the junction left unmatched. This sequence originates from a male donor with ankylosing spondylitis. Sequenced: blood, either unsorted or a sorted T cell fraction (not recorded which). The V and J genes are TRBV20-1 and TRBJ2-1; 10 bases line up with TRBD2. The CDR3 DNA is TGCAGTGCTAGAGGATTCACTAGCGGGGCCGATTACAATGAGCAGTTCTTC. This encodes CSARGFTSGADYNEQFF.